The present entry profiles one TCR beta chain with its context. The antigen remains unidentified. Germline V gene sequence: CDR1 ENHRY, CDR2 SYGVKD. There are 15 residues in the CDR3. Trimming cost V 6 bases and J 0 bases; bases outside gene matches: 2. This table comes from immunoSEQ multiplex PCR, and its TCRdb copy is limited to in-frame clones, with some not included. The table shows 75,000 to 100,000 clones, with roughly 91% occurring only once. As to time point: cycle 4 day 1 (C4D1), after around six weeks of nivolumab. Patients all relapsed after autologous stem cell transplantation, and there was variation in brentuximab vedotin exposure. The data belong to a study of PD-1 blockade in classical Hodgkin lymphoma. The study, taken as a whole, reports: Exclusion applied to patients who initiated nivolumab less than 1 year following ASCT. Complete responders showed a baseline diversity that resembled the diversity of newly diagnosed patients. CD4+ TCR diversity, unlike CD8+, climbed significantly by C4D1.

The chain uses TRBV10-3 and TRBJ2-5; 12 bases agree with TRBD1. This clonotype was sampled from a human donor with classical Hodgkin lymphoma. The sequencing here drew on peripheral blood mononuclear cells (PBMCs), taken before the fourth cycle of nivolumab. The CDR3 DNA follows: TGTGCCATCAGGGGGACAGGGGGCCACCAAGAGACCCAGTACTTC. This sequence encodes CAIRGTGGHQETQYF.